The rows below give T cell receptor beta chains drawn from one sample of a study of tumor-infiltrating lymphocytes in primary liver carcinoma. TCRdb processed the multiplex PCR reads anew with MiXCR; each CDR3 protein has one entry. The top ten clones hold 27% of a sample with 85,000 to 100,000 distinct CDR3 sequences, less than 75% of them seen once. The source material was tumor-adjacent normal liver tissue. These receptors came from a man in his forties or fifties with primary liver carcinoma and hepatitis B virus infection. Both conserved end residues are part of each CDR3. A D gene is named only where the DNA matches it firmly. Where a row states a size, it is once, few, many or the class of an expanded clone; other rows omit it.

-,TRBJ2-5,TRBV12-3/TRBV12-4,-,TGTGCCAGCAGTTTAGGTCACCAGGTAGATACACAGTACTTC,CASSLGHQVDTQYF
many,TRBJ1-1,TRBV10-3,-,TGTGCCACCGCCGGGTGGGGGACTGAAGCTTTCTTT,CATAGWGTEAFF
-,TRBJ2-7,TRBV7-9,-,TGTGCCAACAGCAAGCGAGGGAGACAGAACTACGAGCAGTACTTC,CANSKRGRQNYEQYF
-,TRBJ2-1,TRBV11-2,-,TGTGACAGCAGCGTCGACAGGCCCTCCTACAATAAACAGTTCTTC,CDSSVDRPSYNKQFF
-,TRBJ2-5,TRBV7-3,-,TGTACCAGCAGCCTAAGGGGGGGGAGAGAGACCCAGTACTTC,CTSSLRGGRETQYF
-,TRBJ1-1,TRBV11-1,TRBD1,TGTGTCAGCAGCGGACAGGGCCGGAGCACTGAAGCTTTCTTT,CVSSGQGRSTEAFF
-,TRBJ2-7,TRBV11-2,-,TGTGCCAGCAGCTTCCTTTTTAGCTCCTACGAGGGGTACTTC,CASSFLFSSYEGYF
many,TRBJ2-5,TRBV5-1,TRBD2,TGCGCCAGCTCCGAACTAGCGGGAGAAGGAGAGACCCAGTACTTC,CASSELAGEGETQYF
-,TRBJ1-1,TRBV7-6,TRBD1,TGTGCCAGCAGCTTAGCGGGACAGGGGGCCCTTATGAACACTGAAGCTTTCTTT,CASSLAGQGALMNTEAFF
many,TRBJ2-7,TRBV29-1,-,TGCAGCGCCCGACAAGGGGCAGGAAAAAAGTACGAGCAGTACTTC,CSARQGAGKKYEQYF
many,TRBJ2-5,TRBV6-5,TRBD2,TGTGCCAGCAGTTACACCCGGGAGGAAGAGACCCAGTACTTC,CASSYTREEETQYF
-,TRBJ2-7,TRBV6-5,TRBD2,TGTGCCAGCGGCGAAATAGGAGGGTCGGGACTAACGGGAGGGTCCTACGAGCAGTACTTC,CASGEIGGSGLTGGSYEQYF
once,TRBJ2-1,TRBV11-2,-,TGTGCAAGCAGCCCCCCCCGGCTCTACAATGAGCAGTTCTTC,CASSPPRLYNEQFF
-,TRBJ2-2,TRBV24-1,-,TGTGCCACCAGGAACAGGGAATCCGGGGAGCTGTTTTTT,CATRNRESGELFF
-,TRBJ1-2,TRBV5-4,-,TGTGCCAGCGGCTTGTATAGGGTGGACTATGGCTACACCTTC,CASGLYRVDYGYTF
-,TRBJ2-6,TRBV7-3,TRBD1,TGTGCCAGCAGCTTAGCCTTATCTGGACAGGGAAGAGGTGGGGCCAACGTCCTGACTTTC,CASSLALSGQGRGGANVLTF
-,TRBJ2-1,TRBV7-3,TRBD2,TGTGCCAGCAGCGCCAGACTAGCGGAAGAGCAGTTCTTC,CASSARLAEEQFF
-,TRBJ1-2,TRBV6-5,-,TGTGCTAGCAGTTACAAGTCAGGGTGGTCCTGTGGCTACACCTTC,CASSYKSGWSCGYTF
once,TRBJ2-5,TRBV6-1,-,TGTGCCAACACCGAGAGCTACCAAGAGACCCAGTACTTC,CANTESYQETQYF
-,TRBJ2-1,TRBV6-1,TRBD1,TGTGCCAGCAGTGAAGCCGACAGGGGGGGAGAGCAGTTCTTC,CASSEADRGGEQFF
many,TRBJ2-4,TRBV7-9,-,TGTGCCAGCAGCTCACCAGCGGAGGGGTCCAAAAACATTCAGTACTTC,CASSSPAEGSKNIQYF
-,TRBJ1-3,TRBV4-1,-,TGCGCCAGCAGTCTTGACAGGTCCTCTGGACGCACCACATATTTT,CASSLDRSSGRTTYF
many,TRBJ2-5,TRBV6-5,TRBD2,TGTGCCAGCAGTTCCCTAGCGGGAGGGCCAGAGACCCAGTACTTC,CASSSLAGGPETQYF
-,TRBJ2-5,TRBV5-1,TRBD1,TGCGCCAGCAGTCTGGGGACAGGGGTGGAGACCCAGTACTTC,CASSLGTGVETQYF
-,TRBJ2-5,TRBV28,-,TGTGCCAGCGAGGACAATTCGGGTGCCCAGTACTTC,CASEDNSGAQYF
-,TRBJ2-1,TRBV25-1,TRBD2,TGTGCCAGCGGTGGGGGACTAGCGGGAGGGCCGTGGCAGTTCTTC,CASGGGLAGGPWQFF
few,TRBJ1-2,TRBV28,TRBD1,TGTGCCAGCAGACCGGGACAGGGGCAGGGCTACACCTTC,CASRPGQGQGYTF
-,TRBJ2-3,TRBV11-2,TRBD2,TGTGCCAATAGCCCCCCGACTAGCGGCAGCGCAGATACGCAGTATTTT,CANSPPTSGSADTQYF
-,TRBJ2-1,TRBV7-3,TRBD1,TGTGCCAGCAGCTTGACCGGACAGGGGCAAAATGAGCAGTTCTTC,CASSLTGQGQNEQFF
many,TRBJ2-7,TRBV29-1,-,TGCAGCGTTGACACTTACGAGCAGTACTTC,CSVDTYEQYF
-,TRBJ1-1,TRBV11-1,-,TGTGCCAGCAGTCCCAGGGGTTCTGAAGCTTTCTTT,CASSPRGSEAFF
many,TRBJ2-5,TRBV5-4,-,TGTGCCAGCAGCTTGGATAATGGGGTAGAGACCCAGTACTTC,CASSLDNGVETQYF
-,TRBJ2-7,TRBV7-9,TRBD1,TGTGCCAGCAGCGGGCCCGGGACAGGTATTTACGAGCAGTACTTC,CASSGPGTGIYEQYF
-,TRBJ1-2,TRBV19,-,TGTGCCAGTAGCCCGGCGGGGGACTATGGCTACACCTTC,CASSPAGDYGYTF
-,TRBJ2-1,TRBV28,-,TGTGCCAGCAGTTTAATTGGGGGACAATTGTTCGAGCAGTTCTTC,CASSLIGGQLFEQFF
few,TRBJ1-1,TRBV5-1,-,TGCGCCAGCAGCTCTACAACCCCAGGAGGTGAAGCTTTCTTT,CASSSTTPGGEAFF
-,TRBJ2-2,TRBV11-1,-,TGTGCCAGCAGCCTTAGAGTACAGGGTCTCACCGGGGAGCTGTTTTTT,CASSLRVQGLTGELFF
many,TRBJ1-1,TRBV12-3/TRBV12-4,TRBD1,TGTGCCAGCAGTCACAGGGGTGAGGGATACACTGAAGCTTTCTTT,CASSHRGEGYTEAFF
many,TRBJ2-7,TRBV6-6,TRBD2,TGTGCCATCTCCGGGGGGAGCTCCTACGAGCAGTACTTC,CAISGGSSYEQYF
few,TRBJ2-6,TRBV24-1,-,TGTGCCACAAGTGGGGGCACTGGGGCCAACGTCCTGACTTTC,CATSGGTGANVLTF
many,TRBJ2-3,TRBV29-1,-,TGCAGCGTTCCCCCGGGGGCGGGAGATCGCACAGATACGCAGTATTTT,CSVPPGAGDRTDTQYF
-,TRBJ1-2,TRBV7-9,-,TGTGCCAGCTACCTGAACTATGGCTACACCTTC,CASYLNYGYTF
-,TRBJ1-1,TRBV5-5,-,TGTGCCAGCAGCTTGGTACTACAGGGAGGGAGGATTGAAGCTTTCTTT,CASSLVLQGGRIEAFF
many,TRBJ2-1,TRBV4-1,TRBD2,TGCGCCAGTGGGGAGGGAGGGCCAGATGAGCAGTTCTTC,CASGEGGPDEQFF
-,TRBJ2-3,TRBV12-5,-,TGTGCTAGTGGCCCTGCGGGCAGCACAGATACGCAGTATTTT,CASGPAGSTDTQYF
-,TRBJ1-1,TRBV6-5,-,TGTGCCAGCAGCCTGACAGGCACTATGAACACTGAAGCTTTATTT,CASSLTGTMNTEALF
-,TRBJ1-2,TRBV6-1,-,TGTGCCAGCATAACAACCAGCAGCTATGGCTACACCTTC,CASITTSSYGYTF
many,TRBJ1-1,TRBV4-1,TRBD1,TGCGCCAGCAGCCAAGTGACAGGGGGAACTGAAGCTTTCTTT,CASSQVTGGTEAFF
-,TRBJ2-1,TRBV30,TRBD1,TGTGCCCGGAGCGAAGCTGGGACAGGGTGGAATGAGCAGTTCTTC,CARSEAGTGWNEQFF
few,TRBJ2-7,TRBV6-1,TRBD2,TGTGCCAGCAGTGAAGAAAGCGGCGGGGGGTACGAGCGGTACTTC,CASSEESGGGYERYF
-,TRBJ1-1,TRBV2,-,TGTGCCAGCATTAGGGCGGAGAACACTGAAGCTTTCTTT,CASIRAENTEAFF